This entry describes one T cell receptor beta chain. Assay used: immunoSEQ multiplex PCR; TCRdb lists only in-frame clones, some missing. The sample holds around 94,000 clones; approximately 88% are singletons and the top ten take around 4.5%. The data are from a study of blood T cell repertoires in COVID-19. CDR1 and CDR2 from the germline V gene are MDHEN and SYDVKM. The CDR3 has 14 amino acids. V lost 8 bases, J lost 2 bases, and 8 bases stayed unmatched. Sequences were obtained from peripheral blood. The V call is TRBV28, the J call TRBJ2-7, with 8 bases lining up with TRBD1. This receptor was taken from a human donor in a cohort sampled during active COVID-19. CDR3 DNA: TGTGCCAGCCGCCTAGGGACAGGAGCCTACGAGCAGTACTTC. Translated, it gives CASRLGTGAYEQYF.